The 7 T cell receptor beta chains below all came from one sample that was sequenced in a study. TCRdb reanalysed the 5' RACE reads using MiXCR and keeps one entry per CDR3 protein. The sample shows several thousand distinct CDR3 sequences, approximately 61% of them seen only once. Specimen: tumor-infiltrating memory CD4+ T cells sorted from the breast tumor. Subset specified: memory CD4+ T cells, CD4+CD45RO+CD25-. These receptors were taken from a female donor with breast cancer.

V gene TRBV9 combines with J gene TRBJ2-4; the D gene is possibly TRBD1 (5 bases). Between the trimmed V and J ends, which lost 3 bases and 3 bases, there was a span of 16 bases. Germline V gene sequence: CDR1 SGDLS, CDR2 YYNGEE. This CDR3 comprises 16 residues. CDR3 in DNA: TGTGCCAGCAGCGCCGACCCCGCAGGGAACAAAAACATTCAGTACTTC. It encodes CASSADPAGNKNIQYF.

The V call is TRBV24-1, the J call TRBJ2-3, with 9 bases that match TRBD1. This CDR3 spans 17 amino acids. V was clipped by 3 bases and J by 2 bases; unmatched bases: 8. The germline V gene has CDR1 KGHDR and CDR2 SFDVKD. The CDR3 DNA is TGTGCCACCAGTGATCCGTCGGGACAGGGTGTCACAGATACGCAGTATTTT. Translating it yields CATSDPSGQGVTDTQYF.

This clonotype was seen just once. The chain has TRBV6-5 and TRBJ1-1; 7 nucleotides match TRBD1. This CDR3 has 13 residues. The trim removed 6 bases at V and 8 bases at J, leaving 9 bases unmatched. Germline V lookup: CDR1 MNHEY, CDR2 SVGAGI. Written as DNA, the CDR3 is TGTGCCAGCAGAACCGGGACAGTGAGGGAAGCTTTCTTT. This encodes CASRTGTVREAFF.

In regard to this clonotype: The junction and the germline gene differ at one end; a read error may be behind it. The chain links TRBV5-1 to TRBJ2-7; D is unclear. CDR3 length equals 12 residues. The germline V gene encodes CDR1 SGHRS and CDR2 YFSETQ. The CDR3: CASSLDGYKQYF. In DNA, the CDR3 is TGCGCCAGCAGCTTGGATGGCTACAAGCAGTACTTC.

The chain combines TRBV5-1 with TRBJ2-1; 8 bases are a match to TRBD1. V shed 0 bases, J shed 1 base, and the junction held 0 bases outside the gene matches. Germline lookup yields CDR1 SGHRS and CDR2 YFSETQ. This CDR3 has 15 amino acids. CDR3 residues: CASSLDRGSYNEQFF. As DNA, the CDR3 is TGCGCCAGCAGCTTGGACAGGGGGTCCTACAATGAGCAGTTCTTC. The whole variable domain, remainder taken from reference TRBV5-1 and TRBJ2-1, is KAGVTQTPRYLIKTRGQQVTLSCSPISGHRSVSWYQQTPGQGLQFLFEYFSETQRNKGNFPGRFSGRQFSNSRSEMNVSTLELGDSALYLCASSLDRGSYNEQFFGPGTRLTVL.

The V call is TRBV20-1, the J call TRBJ2-5; TRBD2 aligns across 12 bases. Trimming removed 6 bases from V and 5 bases from J; junction bases left unmatched: 10. The CDR3 spans 15 residues. Germline V gives CDR1 DFQATT, CDR2 SNEGSKA (reference sequence). CDR3 in DNA: TGCAGTGCCCCCGCTAGCGGGGGGGCCTGGGAGACCCAGTACTTC. It translates to CSAPASGGAWETQYF.

This clonotype has a handful of counts. The gene calls are TRBV12-3 or TRBV12-4 and TRBJ2-7, with a weak D call TRBD1 (6 bases). V was trimmed by 3 bases and J by 7 bases, leaving 16 bases between them. The CDR3 consists of 14 residues. The CDR3 sequence: CASSFTGPEVEQYF. DNA for the CDR3: TGTGCCAGCAGTTTCACAGGGCCCGAGGTGGAGCAGTACTTC.